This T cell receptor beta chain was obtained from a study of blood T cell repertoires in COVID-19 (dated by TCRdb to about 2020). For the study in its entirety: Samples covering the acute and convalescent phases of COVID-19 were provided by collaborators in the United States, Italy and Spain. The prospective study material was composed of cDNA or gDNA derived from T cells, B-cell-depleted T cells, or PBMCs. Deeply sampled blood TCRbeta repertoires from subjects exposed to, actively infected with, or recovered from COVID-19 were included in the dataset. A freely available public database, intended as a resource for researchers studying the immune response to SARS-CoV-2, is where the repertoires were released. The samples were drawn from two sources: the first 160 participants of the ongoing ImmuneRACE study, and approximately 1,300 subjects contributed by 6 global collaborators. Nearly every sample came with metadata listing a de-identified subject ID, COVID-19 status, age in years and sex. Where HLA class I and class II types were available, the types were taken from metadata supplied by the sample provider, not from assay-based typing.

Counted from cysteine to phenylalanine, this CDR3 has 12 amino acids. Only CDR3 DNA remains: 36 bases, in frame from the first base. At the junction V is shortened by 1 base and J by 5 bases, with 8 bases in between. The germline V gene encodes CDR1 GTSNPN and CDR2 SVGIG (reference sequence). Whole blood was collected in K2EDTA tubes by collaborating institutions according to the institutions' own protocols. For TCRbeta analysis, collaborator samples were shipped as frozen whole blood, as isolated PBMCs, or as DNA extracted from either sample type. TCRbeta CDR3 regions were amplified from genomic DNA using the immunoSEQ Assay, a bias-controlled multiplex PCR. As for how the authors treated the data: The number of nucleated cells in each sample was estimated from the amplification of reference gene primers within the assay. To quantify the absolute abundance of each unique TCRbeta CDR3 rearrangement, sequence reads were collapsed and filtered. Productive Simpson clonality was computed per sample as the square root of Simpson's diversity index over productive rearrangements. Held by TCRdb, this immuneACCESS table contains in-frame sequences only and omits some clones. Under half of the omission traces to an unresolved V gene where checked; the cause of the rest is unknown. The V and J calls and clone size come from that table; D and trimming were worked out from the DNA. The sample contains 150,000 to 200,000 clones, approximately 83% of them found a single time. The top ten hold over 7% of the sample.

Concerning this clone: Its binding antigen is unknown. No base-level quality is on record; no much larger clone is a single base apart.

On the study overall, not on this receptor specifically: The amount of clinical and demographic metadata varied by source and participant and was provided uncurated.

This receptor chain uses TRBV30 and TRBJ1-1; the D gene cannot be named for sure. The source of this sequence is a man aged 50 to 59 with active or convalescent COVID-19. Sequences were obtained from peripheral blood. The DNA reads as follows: TGTGCCTGGAGTGCTGGAGGGACTGAAGCTTTCTTT. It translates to CAWSAGGTEAFF.